The T cell receptor beta chain described here comes from a study of T cell responses to AZD1222 COVID-19 vaccine. Study-wide background: Doses given second, at about 4 or about 12 weeks, were pooled.

Clones were read by immunoSEQ multiplex PCR, and TCRdb kept only the in-frame ones, dropping some. The sample contains about 120,000 clones, roughly 90% of which appear only once. Overall study results and limits: Rises in breadth and depth of Spike-specific TCRs came after two AZD1222 doses. Reportedly, close to half of spike-specific TCRs are directed against unmutated variant regions. Clonal diversity was possibly underestimated; the donors were predominantly white British and more often female.

CDR3 length: 11 amino acids. V dropped 1 base and J dropped 4 bases, with 2 bases sitting between them. Per germline, CDR1 MNHNY and CDR2 SVGAGI (reference sequence). As to this clone: What it binds is unknown.

The source is an adult in good health. This sample comprised peripheral blood, obtained on day 0 of AZD1222 vaccination. This chain connects TRBV6-6 to TRBJ2-7; D is ambiguous. CDR3: CASSYWYEQYF. The CDR3 DNA is TGTGCCAGCAGTTACTGGTACGAGCAGTACTTC.